This T cell receptor beta chain was documented in a study of T cells in Graves' hyperthyroidism and ophthalmopathy. Study observations and caveats: Also found in blood were most expanded thyroid clonotypes above 0.001. It was a median about 7.1 months before onset that the model predicted ophthalmopathy.

RNA transcripts served as the template for amplifying TCR beta CDR3 regions. Researchers ran a first-round RT-PCR on the TCR CDR3 using the HTBI primer set. TCRdb re-derived calls from the multiplex PCR reads in MiXCR, one entry per CDR3 protein. The table includes hundreds of thousands of distinct CDR3 sequences, just under 45% detected once. This clonotype was counted a single time. The antigen is not known. A much larger clone sits a single nucleotide away, making a read error possible. Germline V gene data show CDR1 as KGHDR and CDR2 as SFDVKD. The CDR3 extends over 15 amino acids. Pregnant or lactating patients were excluded, as were those with uncontrolled infection or other autoimmune disease. Used for diagnoses were clinical symptoms, serum thyroxine and TRAb, thyroid ultrasound and orbital computed tomography.

The sequence derives from an adult man with Graves' disease, either hyperthyroidism or ophthalmopathy (not recorded which). V is TRBV24-1 and J is TRBJ2-5; D gene unclear. Sequencing input: peripheral blood or thyroid tissue (not recorded which). The CDR3: CATSDLIGNQGTQYF. The CDR3 bases are TGTGCCACCAGTGATTTGATCGGAAACCAAGGGACCCAGTACTTC.